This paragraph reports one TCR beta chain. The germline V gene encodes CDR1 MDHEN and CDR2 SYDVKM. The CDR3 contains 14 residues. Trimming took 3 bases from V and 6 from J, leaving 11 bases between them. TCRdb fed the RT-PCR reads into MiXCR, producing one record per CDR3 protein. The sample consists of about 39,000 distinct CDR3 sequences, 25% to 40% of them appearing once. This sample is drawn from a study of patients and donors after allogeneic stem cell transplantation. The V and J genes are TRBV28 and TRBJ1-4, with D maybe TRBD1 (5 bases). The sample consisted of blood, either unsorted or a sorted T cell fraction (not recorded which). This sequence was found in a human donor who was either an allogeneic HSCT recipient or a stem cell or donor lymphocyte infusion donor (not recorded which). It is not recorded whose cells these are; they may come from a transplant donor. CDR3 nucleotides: TGTGCCAGCAGTTTGGCGGGGACGGATGAAAAACTGTTTTTT. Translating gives CASSLAGTDEKLFF.